This T cell receptor (beta chain) was obtained from a study of spatial heterogeneity in lung cancer. On the study more broadly: As counted in raw reads, each unique TCR and UMI combination appeared more than ten times on average. Whole-study results and caveats: Resection saw ubiquitous expanded tumor TCRs appear in blood more than follow-up did.

There are 14 residues in the CDR3. J lost 3 bases, V lost 4 bases, and 3 bases had no gene match. Germline V lookup: CDR1 MNHEY, CDR2 SMNVEV (reference sequence). Carried by each TCR cDNA molecule was a unique molecular identifier. TCRdb fed the 5' RACE reads into MiXCR, producing one record per CDR3 protein. The sample holds about 22,000 distinct CDR3 sequences, roughly 4.5% seen once. Described time point: sample taken at primary tumor resection. The sequenced material consisted of unsorted whole RNA from tumor, nontumor lung or frozen PBMC. Donors were roughly 72 untreated early-stage non-small cell lung cancer patients. This clonotype was detected many times. Its antigen is unidentified.

This clonotype originated in a male donor with early-stage non-small cell lung cancer. The sample in question was PBMCs, obtained at surgery. The chain has TRBV27 and TRBJ2-7; 10 positions match TRBD2. DNA of the CDR3: TGTGCCAGCAGTTCCGGGACTAGCGTCTACGAGCAGTACTTC. Translating gives CASSSGTSVYEQYF.